This is a list of T cell receptor beta chains from one sample in a study of tissue T cells after allogeneic stem cell transplantation. Profiled with immunoSEQ multiplex PCR; TCRdb holds only in-frame clones, not every one. The sample has about 5,100 clones, approximately 74% seen once. The specimen comprised tissue from the colon, sampled at autopsy. All receptors derive from a female donor older than 55 with lung cancer. CDR3s include the opening cysteine and the closing phenylalanine or tryptophan. D genes are given only for firm matches. Some rows have no size entry. The others give once, few or many, or a class for an expanded clone.

CASSLEYGSGGYSPLHF | TGTGCCAGCAGCTTAGAGTATGGCAGTGGGGGATATTCACCCCTCCACTTT | TRBJ1-6 | - | 17 | TRBV7-8 | -
CAISGTSGILSSYEQYF | TGTGCCATCAGTGGGACTAGCGGGATTCTTAGCTCCTACGAGCAGTACTTC | TRBJ2-7 | TRBD2 | 17 | TRBV10-3 | -
CASSLNDRAGGGNSPLHF | TGCGCCAGCAGCTTGAATGACAGGGCAGGTGGGGGTAATTCACCCCTCCACTTT | TRBJ1-6 | TRBD1 | 18 | TRBV5-1 | -
CASSLEWQGIGEQYF | TGTGCCAGCAGCTTAGAATGGCAGGGGATCGGCGAGCAGTACTTC | TRBJ2-7 | - | 15 | TRBV7-2 | -
CASSSWTAGGGYTF | TGTGCCAGCAGCTCATGGACAGCTGGGGGTGGCTACACCTTC | TRBJ1-2 | - | 14 | TRBV5-4 | -
CASSPDLRTDTQYF | TGTGCCAGCAGCCCCGACTTGCGCACAGATACGCAGTATTTT | TRBJ2-3 | - | 14 | TRBV7-2 | -
CASIIPGEYEQYF | TGCGCCAGCATAATTCCGGGAGAGTACGAGCAGTACTTC | TRBJ2-7 | - | 13 | TRBV23-1 | -
CASSGGQGRPGNTIYF | TGTGCCAGCAGCGGAGGACAGGGCCGACCGGGAAACACCATATATTTT | TRBJ1-3 | TRBD1 | 16 | TRBV9 | few
CSASRQFGYTF | TGCAGTGCTAGCAGGCAGTTTGGCTACACCTTC | TRBJ1-2 | - | 11 | TRBV20-1 | -
CASRLDGVWEQFF | TGTGCCAGTAGGCTGGACGGGGTATGGGAGCAGTTCTTC | TRBJ2-1 | - | 13 | TRBV19 | -
CASSSRLQGPNYGYTF | TGTGCCAGCAGTTCCCGTCTACAGGGCCCTAACTATGGCTACACCTTC | TRBJ1-2 | - | 16 | TRBV27 | -
CASSLQGRPYGYTF | TGTGCCAGTAGTTTGCAAGGTCGTCCCTATGGCTACACCTTC | TRBJ1-2 | - | 14 | TRBV19 | -
CASSQERTGSYEQYF | TGCGCCAGCAGCCAAGAGAGAACAGGGTCCTACGAGCAGTACTTC | TRBJ2-7 | - | 15 | TRBV4-1 | -
CSASGTTHSTDTQYF | TGCAGTGCTAGTGGGACTACTCATTCCACAGATACGCAGTATTTT | TRBJ2-3 | TRBD2 | 15 | TRBV20-1 | -
CASSLGGAAEAFF | TGTGCCAGCAGCTTAGGGGGGGCTGCTGAAGCTTTCTTT | TRBJ1-1 | - | 13 | TRBV7-8 | -
CASSLVGIMGYTF | TGTGCCAGCAGTTTAGTCGGGATTATGGGCTACACCTTC | TRBJ1-2 | - | 13 | TRBV12-3/TRBV12-4 | -
CASSFVTGISYEQYF | TGTGCCAGCAGTTTCGTGACAGGGATCTCCTACGAGCAGTACTTC | TRBJ2-7 | TRBD1 | 15 | TRBV6-2/TRBV6-3 | -
CASSQGFSGTQYF | TGTGCCAGCAGCCAAGGCTTTAGCGGTACGCAGTATTTT | TRBJ2-3 | - | 13 | TRBV3-1/TRBV3-2 | -
CASSYSMPDSPYEQYF | TGTGCCAGCAGTTACTCGATGCCCGATTCACCCTACGAGCAGTACTTC | TRBJ2-7 | - | 16 | TRBV6-5 | -
CASSLQRGSGTHTEAFF | TGTGCCAGCAGCCTCCAAAGGGGATCAGGGACGCACACTGAAGCTTTCTTT | TRBJ1-1 | - | 17 | TRBV3-1/TRBV3-2 | -
CASNPKPGPSYEQYF | TGTGCCAGCAACCCGAAGCCAGGTCCCTCCTACGAGCAGTACTTC | TRBJ2-7 | - | 15 | TRBV3-1/TRBV3-2 | -
CASNGQGNTEAFF | TGTGCCAGCAATGGGCAGGGGAACACTGAAGCTTTCTTT | TRBJ1-1 | - | 13 | TRBV6-6 | once
CASSPVNYEQYF | TGTGCCAGCTCACCAGTAAACTACGAGCAGTACTTC | TRBJ2-7 | - | 12 | TRBV18 | -
CASRHRGHEQPQHF | TGTGCCAGCAGGCACAGGGGGCATGAACAGCCCCAGCATTTT | TRBJ1-5 | TRBD1 | 14 | TRBV6-5 | -
CASSLDSYNEQFF | TGTGCCAGCAGTCTGGACTCATACAATGAGCAGTTCTTC | TRBJ2-1 | - | 13 | TRBV6-2/TRBV6-3 | -
CASSSQGWGYNEQFF | TGTGCCAGCAGCTCTCAGGGGTGGGGGTACAATGAGCAGTTCTTC | TRBJ2-1 | - | 15 | TRBV5-4 | -
CASSRKTGGETQYF | TGTGCCAGCAGCCGAAAGACAGGGGGAGAGACCCAGTACTTC | TRBJ2-5 | TRBD1 | 14 | TRBV3-1/TRBV3-2 | -
CASSPFENYGYTF | TGTGCCAGCTCACCATTTGAGAACTATGGCTACACCTTC | TRBJ1-2 | - | 13 | TRBV18 | -
CASSPTQGTGIEQFF | TGTGCCAGCAGCCCTACACAAGGAACCGGGATTGAGCAGTTCTTC | TRBJ2-1 | - | 15 | TRBV16 | few
CASSRGARYTIYF | TGTGCCAGCAGCCGGGGGGCTCGATACACCATATATTTT | TRBJ1-3 | - | 13 | TRBV3-1/TRBV3-2 | -
CASSLVGGMGSPLHF | TGTGCCAGCAGCTTAGTCGGGGGAATGGGGTCACCCCTCCACTTT | TRBJ1-6 | - | 15 | TRBV7-2 | few
CASSVDGLGANVLTF | TGTGCCAGCAGTGTTGATGGCCTTGGGGCCAACGTCCTGACTTTC | TRBJ2-6 | - | 15 | TRBV2 | few
CASSFGPPGQGAYEQYF | TGTGCCAGCAGCTTCGGTCCGCCGGGACAGGGAGCCTACGAGCAGTACTTC | TRBJ2-7 | TRBD1 | 17 | TRBV7-2 | -
CASSLGDRPSAAFF | TGTGCCAGCAGCTTAGGAGACAGGCCGAGTGCGGCTTTCTTT | TRBJ1-1 | - | 14 | TRBV7-9 | -
CASSLLPGQNIQYF | TGCGCCAGCAGCTTGCTCCCGGGACAAAACATTCAGTACTTC | TRBJ2-4 | - | 14 | TRBV5-1 | once
CASSQETSYNEQFF | TGTGCCAGCAGCCAAGAGACTAGCTACAATGAGCAGTTCTTC | TRBJ2-1 | - | 14 | TRBV4-2 | -
CASSRDTGETQYF | TGTGCCAGCAGCCGGGACACTGGTGAGACCCAGTACTTC | TRBJ2-5 | - | 13 | TRBV5-4 | -
CASSYGWFWQETQYF | TGTGCCAGCAGTTATGGCTGGTTCTGGCAAGAGACCCAGTACTTC | TRBJ2-5 | - | 15 | TRBV6-2/TRBV6-3 | -
CASSPQKYGEQFF | TGTGCCAGCAGCCCCCAGAAGTATGGTGAGCAGTTCTTC | TRBJ2-1 | - | 13 | TRBV14 | few
CASTPGSNTGELFF | TGTGCCAGCACCCCAGGGTCGAACACCGGGGAGCTGTTTTTT | TRBJ2-2 | - | 14 | TRBV2 | -
CASSLPAGTGDTQYF | TGCGCCAGCAGCTTGCCAGCGGGGACTGGAGATACGCAGTATTTT | TRBJ2-3 | TRBD2 | 15 | TRBV5-1 | -
CASSQTTSGALPQFF | TGCGCCAGCAGCCAAACGACTAGCGGGGCCCTTCCGCAGTTCTTC | TRBJ2-1 | TRBD2 | 15 | TRBV4-1 | -
CASSPYSQQSYEQYF | TGCGCCAGCAGCCCATATTCGCAACAGTCCTACGAGCAGTACTTC | TRBJ2-7 | - | 15 | TRBV4-3 | -
CASSMTGYYQPQHF | TGTGCCAGCTCCATGACAGGCTACTATCAGCCCCAGCATTTT | TRBJ1-5 | - | 14 | TRBV18 | few
CASSAGPRLSYEQYF | TGTGCCAGCAGCGCCGGACCCCGACTCTCCTACGAGCAGTACTTC | TRBJ2-7 | - | 15 | TRBV11-2 | few